Here is one TCR beta chain with its context. What it binds is not known. Sequencing was designed to attain a depth spanning 1 in 200,000 to 1 in 1 million T cells. Data came from immunoSEQ multiplex PCR; TCRdb stores just in-frame clones and leaves some out. The data show approximately 92,000 clones, 77% seen once. This record comes from a study of cytotoxic CD8 clonotypes in ibrutinib-treated CLL. Study-wide points: Public clonotypes, rarely seen, contracted or held steady on treatment.

V trimming: 8 bases; J trimming: 3 bases; junction bases outside the gene matches: 4. Germline CDR1 MNHEY, CDR2 SVGAGI. This CDR3 comprises 13 residues. Here the sequenced sample was PBMCs, taken after 24 months of ibrutinib treatment. The sequence derives from a human donor with chronic lymphocytic leukemia. The chain carries TRBV6-5 and TRBJ1-5; TRBD1 matches 7 bases. The CDR3 loop reads CASAGQDNQPQHF. CDR3 coding DNA: TGTGCCAGCGCAGGACAGGACAATCAGCCCCAGCATTTT.